Sequencing of this T cell receptor beta chain was carried out in a study of cytomegalovirus exposure and HLA in healthy donors. In regard to this clone: Its antigen is currently unknown.

Whole-study findings and limits: Highest at DRB1 and lowest at HLA-C, TCR association rates differed among HLA loci in a later analysis.

This CDR3 has 16 amino acids. CDR1 is SGHNT, CDR2 YYREEE, per germline (reference sequence). J was trimmed by 7 bases and V by 3 bases; bases with no gene match: 7. PCR used 60 Vbeta primers and 13 Jbeta primers. Repertoires were generated with immunoSEQ multiplex PCR, while TCRdb's copy carries only in-frame clones and drops some. Of around 150,000 clones listed, 68% were seen once; the top ten hold around 3%. The J gene is TRBJ2-5, the V gene TRBV5-4, with 15 bases matching TRBD2. This receptor was obtained from a woman aged 40 to 49 in good health and CMV-seropositive. The sample was PBMCs. CDR3 in DNA: TGTGCCAGCAGCTCAGGACTAGCGGGAGGGCAGAGGACCCAGTACTTC. It yields the protein CASSSGLAGGQRTQYF.